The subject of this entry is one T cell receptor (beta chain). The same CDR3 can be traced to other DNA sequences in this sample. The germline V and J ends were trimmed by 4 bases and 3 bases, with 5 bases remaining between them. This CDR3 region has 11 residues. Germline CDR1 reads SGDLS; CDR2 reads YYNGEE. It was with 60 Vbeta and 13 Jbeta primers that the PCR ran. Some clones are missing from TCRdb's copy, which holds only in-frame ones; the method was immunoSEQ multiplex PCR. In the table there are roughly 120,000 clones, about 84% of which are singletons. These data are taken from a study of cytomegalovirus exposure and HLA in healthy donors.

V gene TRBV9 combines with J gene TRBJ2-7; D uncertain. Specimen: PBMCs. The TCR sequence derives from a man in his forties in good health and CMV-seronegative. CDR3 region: CASSSGYEQYF. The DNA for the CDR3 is TGTGCCAGCAGCTCCGGCTACGAGCAGTACTTC.